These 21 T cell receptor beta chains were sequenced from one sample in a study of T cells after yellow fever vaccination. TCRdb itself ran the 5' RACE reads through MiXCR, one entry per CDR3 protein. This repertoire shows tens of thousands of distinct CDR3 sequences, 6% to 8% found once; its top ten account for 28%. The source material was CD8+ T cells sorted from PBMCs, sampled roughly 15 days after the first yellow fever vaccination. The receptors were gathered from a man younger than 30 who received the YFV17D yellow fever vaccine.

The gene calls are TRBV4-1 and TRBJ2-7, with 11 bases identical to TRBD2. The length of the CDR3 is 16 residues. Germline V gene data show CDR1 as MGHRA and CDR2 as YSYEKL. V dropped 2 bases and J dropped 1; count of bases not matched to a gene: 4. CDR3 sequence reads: CASSQQGLAESYEQYF. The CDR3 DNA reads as TGCGCCAGCAGCCAACAGGGACTAGCGGAATCCTACGAGCAGTACTTC.

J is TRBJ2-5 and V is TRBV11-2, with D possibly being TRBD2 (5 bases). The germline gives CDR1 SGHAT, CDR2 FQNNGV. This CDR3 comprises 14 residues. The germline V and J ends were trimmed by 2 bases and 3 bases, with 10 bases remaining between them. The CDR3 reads CASSLSGYKETQYF. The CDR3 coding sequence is TGTGCCAGCAGCTTATCGGGGTACAAAGAGACCCAGTACTTC.

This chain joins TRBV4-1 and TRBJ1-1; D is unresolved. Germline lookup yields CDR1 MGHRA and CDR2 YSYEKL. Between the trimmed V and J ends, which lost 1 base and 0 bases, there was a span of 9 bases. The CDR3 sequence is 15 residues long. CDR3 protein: CASSQVSGLNTEAFF. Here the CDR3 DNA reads TGCGCCAGCAGCCAAGTATCCGGCCTGAACACTGAAGCTTTCTTT.

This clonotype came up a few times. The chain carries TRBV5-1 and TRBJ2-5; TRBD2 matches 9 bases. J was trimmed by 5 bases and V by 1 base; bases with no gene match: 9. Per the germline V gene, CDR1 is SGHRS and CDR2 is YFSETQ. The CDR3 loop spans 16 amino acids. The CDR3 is CASSLSSLAGGETQYF. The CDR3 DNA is TGCGCCAGCAGCTTGTCGTCACTAGCGGGCGGGGAGACCCAGTACTTC. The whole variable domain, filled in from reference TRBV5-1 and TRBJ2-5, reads KAGVTQTPRYLIKTRGQQVTLSCSPISGHRSVSWYQQTPGQGLQFLFEYFSETQRNKGNFPGRFSGRQFSNSRSEMNVSTLELGDSALYLCASSLSSLAGGETQYFGPGTRLLVL.

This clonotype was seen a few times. CDR3 residues: CSVASGDGYGYTF. CDR3 DNA: TGCAGCGTTGCTTCAGGGGACGGCTATGGCTACACCTTC. This chain joins TRBV29-1 and TRBJ1-2, with D perhaps matching TRBD1 (6 bases). This CDR3 is built from 13 residues. The germline CDR1 and CDR2 sequences are SQVTM and ANQGSEA. The V and J ends lost 4 bases and 4 bases respectively, with 13 bases between them.

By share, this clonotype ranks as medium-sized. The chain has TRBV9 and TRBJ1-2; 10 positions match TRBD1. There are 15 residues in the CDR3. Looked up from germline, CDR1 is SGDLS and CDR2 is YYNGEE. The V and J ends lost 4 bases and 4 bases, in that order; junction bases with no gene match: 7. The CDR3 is CASSPGGQGTYGYTF. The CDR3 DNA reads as TGTGCCAGCAGCCCCGGGGGACAGGGGACCTATGGCTACACCTTC.

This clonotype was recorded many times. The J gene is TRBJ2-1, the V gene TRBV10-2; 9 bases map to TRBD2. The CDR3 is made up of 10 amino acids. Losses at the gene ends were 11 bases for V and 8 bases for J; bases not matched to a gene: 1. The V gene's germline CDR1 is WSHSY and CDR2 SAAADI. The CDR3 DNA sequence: TGCGCCGGCGGGGGGGATGAGCAGTTCTTC. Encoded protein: CAGGGDEQFF.

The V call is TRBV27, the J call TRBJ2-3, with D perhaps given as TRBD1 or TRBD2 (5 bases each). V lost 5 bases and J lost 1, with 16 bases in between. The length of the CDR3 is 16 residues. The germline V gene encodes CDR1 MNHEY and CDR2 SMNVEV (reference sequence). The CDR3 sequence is CASSTYGARRTDTQYF. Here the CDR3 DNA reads TGTGCCAGCAGTACGTACGGGGCGAGGCGCACAGATACGCAGTATTTT.

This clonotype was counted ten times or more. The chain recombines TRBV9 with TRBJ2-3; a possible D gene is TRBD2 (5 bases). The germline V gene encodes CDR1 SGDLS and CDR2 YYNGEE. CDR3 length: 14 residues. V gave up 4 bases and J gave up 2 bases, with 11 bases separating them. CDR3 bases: TGTGCCAGCAGCAGGCGGGCAACCACAGATACGCAGTATTTT. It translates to CASSRRATTDTQYF.

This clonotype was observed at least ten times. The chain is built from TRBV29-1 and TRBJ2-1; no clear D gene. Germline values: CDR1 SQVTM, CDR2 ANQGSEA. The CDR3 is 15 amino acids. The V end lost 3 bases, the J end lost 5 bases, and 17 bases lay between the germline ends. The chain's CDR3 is CSVDPPTEPHNEQFF. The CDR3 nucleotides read TGCAGCGTTGATCCCCCAACGGAGCCTCACAATGAGCAGTTCTTC.

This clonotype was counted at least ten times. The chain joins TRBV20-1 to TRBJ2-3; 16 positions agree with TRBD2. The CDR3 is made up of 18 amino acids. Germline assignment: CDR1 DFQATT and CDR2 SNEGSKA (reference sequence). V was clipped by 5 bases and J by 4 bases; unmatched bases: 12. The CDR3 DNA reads TGCAGTGCTGCCGCCCGAGGGACTAGCGGGGGGGCAGCAGATACGCAGTATTTT. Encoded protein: CSAAARGTSGGAADTQYF.

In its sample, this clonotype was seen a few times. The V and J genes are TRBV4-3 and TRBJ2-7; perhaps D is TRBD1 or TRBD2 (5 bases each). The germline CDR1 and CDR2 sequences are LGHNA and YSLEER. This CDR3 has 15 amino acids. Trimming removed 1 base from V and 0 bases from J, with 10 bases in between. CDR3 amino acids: CASSQAPGSSYEQYF. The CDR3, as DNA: TGCGCCAGCAGCCAAGCACCAGGGAGCTCCTACGAGCAGTACTTC.

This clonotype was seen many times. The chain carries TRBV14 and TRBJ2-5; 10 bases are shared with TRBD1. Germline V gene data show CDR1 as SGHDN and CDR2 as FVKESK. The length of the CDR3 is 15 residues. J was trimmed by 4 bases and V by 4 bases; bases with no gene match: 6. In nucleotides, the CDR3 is TGTGCCAGCAGCCTGGGACAGGGGCGAGGAGAGACCCAGTACTTC. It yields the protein CASSLGQGRGETQYF.

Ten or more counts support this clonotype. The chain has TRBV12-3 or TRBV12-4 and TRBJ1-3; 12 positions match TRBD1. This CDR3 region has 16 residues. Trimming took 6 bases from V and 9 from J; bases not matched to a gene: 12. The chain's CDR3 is CASSHRPGQGAFTIYF. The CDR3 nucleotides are TGTGCCAGCAGCCACCGACCGGGACAGGGGGCTTTCACCATATATTTT.

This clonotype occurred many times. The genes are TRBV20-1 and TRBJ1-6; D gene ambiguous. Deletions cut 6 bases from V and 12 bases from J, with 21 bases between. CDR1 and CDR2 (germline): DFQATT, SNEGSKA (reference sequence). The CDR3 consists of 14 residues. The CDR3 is CSAMDLGPLGPLHF. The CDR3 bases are TGCAGTGCGATGGACCTCGGGCCGTTGGGACCCCTCCACTTT.

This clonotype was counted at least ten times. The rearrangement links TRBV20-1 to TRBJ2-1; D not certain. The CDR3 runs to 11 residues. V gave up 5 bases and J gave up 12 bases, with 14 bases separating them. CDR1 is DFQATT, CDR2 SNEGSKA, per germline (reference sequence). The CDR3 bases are TGCAGTGCTCCTTCACCCAGGCGGCAGTTCTTC. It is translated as CSAPSPRRQFF.

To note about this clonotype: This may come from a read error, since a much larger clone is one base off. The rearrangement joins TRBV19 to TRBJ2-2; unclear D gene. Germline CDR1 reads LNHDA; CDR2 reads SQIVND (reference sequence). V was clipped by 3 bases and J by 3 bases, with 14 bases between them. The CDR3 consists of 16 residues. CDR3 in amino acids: CASSMSSGFYTGELFF. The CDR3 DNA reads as TGTGCCAGTAGTATGAGTAGTGGGTTTTACACCGGGGAGCTGTTTTTT.

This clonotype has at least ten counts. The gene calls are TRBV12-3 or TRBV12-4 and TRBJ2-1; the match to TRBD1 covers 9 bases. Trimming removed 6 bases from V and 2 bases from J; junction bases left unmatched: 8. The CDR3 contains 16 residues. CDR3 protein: CASSQLGTGPYNEQFF. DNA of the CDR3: TGTGCCAGCAGCCAACTCGGGACAGGGCCCTACAATGAGCAGTTCTTC.

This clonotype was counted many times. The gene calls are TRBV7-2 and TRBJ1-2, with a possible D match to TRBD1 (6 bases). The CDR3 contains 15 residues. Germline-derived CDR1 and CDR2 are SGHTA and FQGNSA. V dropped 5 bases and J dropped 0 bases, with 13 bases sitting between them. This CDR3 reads CASSLRTVPNYGYTF. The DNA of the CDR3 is TGTGCCAGCAGCCTAAGGACAGTGCCTAACTATGGCTACACCTTC.

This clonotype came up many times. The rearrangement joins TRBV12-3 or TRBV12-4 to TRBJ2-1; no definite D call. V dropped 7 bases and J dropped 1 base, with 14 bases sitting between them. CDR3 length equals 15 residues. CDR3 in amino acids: CASTRSPPSYNEQFF. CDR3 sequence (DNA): TGTGCCAGCACCCGGAGCCCGCCGTCCTACAATGAGCAGTTCTTC.

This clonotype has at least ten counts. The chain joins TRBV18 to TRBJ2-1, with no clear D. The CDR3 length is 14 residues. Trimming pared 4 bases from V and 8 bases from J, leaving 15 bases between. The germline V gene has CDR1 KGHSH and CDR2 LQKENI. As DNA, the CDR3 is TGTGCCAGCTCACTGCGTCAAAATAGGGATGAGCAGTTCTTC. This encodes CASSLRQNRDEQFF.